This is a list of T cell receptor beta chains from one sample in a study of a mutant IDH1 vaccine in newly diagnosed glioma. Sequencing was performed with immunoSEQ multiplex PCR; in TCRdb, only in-frame clones are kept and a portion is missing. The sample includes about 65,000 clones, more than 80% of them seen just once. What these receptors recognize is not known. This specimen consisted of PBMCs, obtained from a glioma patient whose treatment included an IDH1 peptide vaccine. The receptor set was obtained from a man aged 40-55 years with glioma. Each CDR3 is given with its conserved first and last residue. D genes are given only for firm matches. Some rows mark clone size as missing; the rest say once, few, many or name a class of expanded clone.

j_call v_call d_call clone_size cdr3_aa cdr3_nt
TRBJ1-5 TRBV19 . . CASSFRDSSNQPQHF TGTGCCAGTAGTTTCAGGGATTCTAGCAATCAGCCCCAGCATTTT
TRBJ2-6 TRBV18 TRBD1 . CASSGTGLKTGANVLTF TGTGCCAGCTCCGGGACAGGGTTGAAGACTGGGGCCAACGTCCTGACTTTC
TRBJ1-6 TRBV30 . . CAWKIRAVSSPLHF TGTGCCTGGAAGATCCGGGCAGTTAGTTCACCCCTCCACTTT
TRBJ1-4 TRBV5-4 . . CASSLYSGPANEKLFF .
TRBJ2-3 TRBV11-3 . . CASSLAADTQYF TGTGCCAGCAGCTTAGCTGCAGATACGCAGTATTTT
TRBJ1-5 TRBV6-1 TRBD1 . CASSGTGDSQPQHF TGTGCCAGCAGTGGGACAGGGGACAGCCAGCCCCAGCATTTT
TRBJ1-2 TRBV7-2 TRBD1 . CASSLMTGGRDGYTF TGTGCCAGCAGCTTGATGACAGGGGGCCGGGATGGCTACACCTTC
TRBJ1-5 TRBV6-5 . . CASSYSGQYSNQPQHF TGTGCCAGCAGTTACTCGGGGCAGTATAGCAATCAGCCCCAGCATTTT
TRBJ1-6 TRBV18 TRBD1 once CASSPQLPGQGGSPLHF TGTGCCAGCTCACCCCAACTTCCGGGACAGGGAGGCTCACCCCTCCACTTT
TRBJ1-3 TRBV4-3 . . CASSSRGQGNTIYF TGCGCCAGCAGCTCCCGCGGACAGGGAAACACCATATATTTT
TRBJ2-2 TRBV19 TRBD1 . CASLQGAWTGELFF TGTGCCAGTCTACAGGGGGCATGGACCGGGGAGCTGTTTTTT
TRBJ2-6 TRBV4-1 . . CASSQAPRGRETSGANVLTF TGCGCCAGCAGCCAAGCACCTCGAGGCAGGGAGACCTCTGGGGCCAACGTCCTGACTTTC
TRBJ1-4 TRBV2 . few CAGSDNEKLFF TGTGCCGGTAGCGATAATGAAAAACTGTTTTTT
TRBJ2-7 TRBV5-5 . . CASSLNPDRKVYEQYF TGTGCCAGCAGCCTCAACCCCGACAGGAAAGTCTACGAGCAGTACTTC
TRBJ2-5 TRBV4-3 TRBD2 . CASSQEAGGGFETQYF TGCGCCAGCAGCCAAGAGGCGGGGGGTGGGTTTGAGACCCAGTACTTC
TRBJ1-2 TRBV28 . . CASSSNYGYTF TGTGCCAGCAGTTCAAACTATGGCTACACCTTC
TRBJ2-3 TRBV9 TRBD2 . CASSPWEGTTDTQYF TGTGCCAGCAGCCCGTGGGAGGGCACCACAGATACGCAGTATTTT
TRBJ2-7 TRBV5-5 . once CASSTPQGYEQYF TGTGCCAGCAGCACCCCACAGGGCTACGAGCAGTACTTC
TRBJ2-3 TRBV5-6 . . CASSLNRGGTDTQYF TGTGCCAGCAGCTTAAACAGAGGCGGCACAGATACGCAGTATTTT
TRBJ2-3 TRBV4-2 . . CASSQDPGGETDTQYF TGTGCCAGCAGCCAAGATCCAGGAGGGGAAACAGATACGCAGTATTTT
TRBJ2-7 TRBV2 . . CASSEGGQPPYEQYF TGTGCCAGCAGTGAAGGGGGGCAGCCCCCTTACGAGCAGTACTTC
TRBJ1-2 TRBV25-1 TRBD1 few CASSPRDRPYGYTF TGTGCCAGCAGTCCTAGGGACAGACCATATGGCTACACCTTC
TRBJ2-7 TRBV2 TRBD1 . CASSAGQGTYEQYF TGTGCCAGCAGTGCGGGACAGGGCACCTACGAGCAGTACTTC
TRBJ2-3 TRBV5-4 TRBD2 . CASSFSAGGPSTDTQYF TGTGCCAGCAGCTTCTCAGCGGGGGGGCCGAGCACAGATACGCAGTATTTT